These 25 T cell receptor beta chains originate from one sample sequenced in a study of blood T cells in healthy people across ages. Then a second PCR, running about 6 to 12 cycles, was carried out with a sample-barcoded 5' primer and a J-beta primer mix. TCRdb itself ran the 5' RACE reads through MiXCR, one entry per CDR3 protein. This table has about 380,000 distinct CDR3 sequences, roughly half appearing once. The sequencing sample was made of blood. The source is a man aged 55 to 70 in good health.

This clonotype showed up just a few times. The V gene is TRBV7-2, the J gene TRBJ2-1; the D call may be TRBD1 or TRBD2 (5 bases each). The germline CDR1 and CDR2 sequences are SGHTA and FQGNSA. CDR3 length equals 16 residues. V lost 5 bases, J lost 8 bases, and 22 bases lay in between. This CDR3 is CASSRKTGQPGHEQFF. The DNA of the CDR3 is TGTGCCAGCAGCAGAAAGACGGGGCAACCGGGCCATGAGCAGTTCTTC.

This clonotype was found a few times. V is TRBV29-1 and J is TRBJ2-5, with D hard to call. The germline V gene has CDR1 SQVTM and CDR2 ANQGSEA. The CDR3 loop spans 13 amino acids. The V end lost 4 bases, the J end lost 5 bases, and 14 bases lay between the germline ends. The CDR3 region is CSVVQAARETQYF. In nucleotides, the CDR3 is TGCAGCGTTGTGCAGGCCGCCCGGGAGACCCAGTACTTC.

The chain has TRBV15 and TRBJ2-3; D gene unclear. This CDR3 is built from 15 residues. The germline V gene has CDR1 LNHNV and CDR2 YYDKDF (reference sequence). V dropped 0 bases and J dropped 6 bases, with 13 bases sitting between them. The CDR3 region is CATSRDPRVGDTQYF. In DNA, the CDR3 is TGTGCCACCAGCAGAGATCCTCGAGTTGGGGATACGCAGTATTTT.

V and J are TRBV29-1 and TRBJ2-5, with 7 bases that match TRBD2. From germline, CDR1 is SQVTM and CDR2 ANQGSEA. The CDR3 has 13 residues. With 4 bases clipped from V and 5 bases from J, the junction kept 7 bases outside the gene matches. The CDR3 protein is CSVASGAGETQYF. The CDR3 nucleotides are TGCAGCGTTGCCAGCGGGGCCGGGGAGACCCAGTACTTC.

The chain links TRBV2 to TRBJ2-7, with a weak D call TRBD1 (5 bases). The germline V and J ends were trimmed by 6 bases and 0 bases, with 18 bases remaining between them. The CDR3 runs to 16 residues. Germline V CDR1 and CDR2: SNHLY, FYNNEI. This chain's CDR3 is CASSVLWGLSSYEQYF. CDR3 coding DNA: TGTGCCAGCAGCGTCCTCTGGGGCCTTAGCTCCTACGAGCAGTACTTC.

On this clonotype itself: Being one base from a much bigger clone, this may be a read error. This sequence joins TRBV4-1 and TRBJ2-3; D unresolved. Germline V gene data show CDR1 as MGHRA and CDR2 as YSYEKL. CDR3 size: 16 residues. CDR3 amino acids: CASGHPDHSELDTQYF. CDR3 nucleotide sequence: TGCGCCAGCGGCCATCCCGACCACTCTGAGCTAGATACGCAGTATTTT.

This clonotype has a count of ten or more. V gene TRBV20-1 combines with J gene TRBJ1-1, with D maybe TRBD1 (5 bases). This CDR3 has 13 residues. The germline V and J ends were trimmed by 0 bases and 6 bases, with 11 bases remaining between them. Per the germline V gene, CDR1 is DFQATT and CDR2 is SNEGSKA (reference sequence). In DNA, the CDR3 is TGCAGTGCTAGAGACTTGGGGGAACCTGAAGCTTTCTTT. Amino acids: CSARDLGEPEAFF.

The chain joins TRBV2 to TRBJ2-5; 8 bases agree with TRBD1. In germline, CDR1 is SNHLY, CDR2 FYNNEI. The trim removed 7 bases at V and 2 bases at J, leaving 15 bases unmatched. CDR3 length: 17 amino acids. This CDR3 is CASTHPTDRGPQETQYF. In DNA form, the CDR3 reads TGTGCCAGCACCCATCCGACTGACAGGGGACCACAAGAGACCCAGTACTTC.

This clonotype appeared once. As DNA, the CDR3 is TGCAGTGCAGGATTAGCGGGGGGGCTTTCTTACGAGCAGTACTTC. Its translation is CSAGLAGGLSYEQYF. J is TRBJ2-4 and V is TRBV20-1; 11 bases agree with TRBD2. The J call is doubtful: the DNA matches TRBJ2-7 better. The CDR3 loop spans 15 amino acids. Looked up from germline, CDR1 is DFQATT and CDR2 is SNEGSKA (reference sequence).

This clonotype showed up many times. This chain uses TRBV11-2 with TRBJ2-1; D is unclear. The CDR3 consists of 13 residues. V was clipped by 1 base and J by 8 bases, with 9 bases between them. CDR1 is SGHAT and CDR2 is FQNNGV in the germline V gene. CDR3 residues: CASSLVGWDEQFF. The CDR3 coding sequence is TGTGCCAGCAGCTTAGTTGGTTGGGATGAGCAGTTCTTC.

This clonotype came up a few times. The chain has TRBV5-1 and TRBJ2-1; TRBD2 aligns across 12 bases. There are 19 residues in the CDR3. V shed 1 base and J 0 bases; nucleotides not matched to a gene: 8. Germline V gene data show CDR1 as SGHRS and CDR2 as YFSETQ. The CDR3 region has the DNA TGCGCCAGCAGCTTGAGGGCTAGCGGGGGGGCCTTCTCCTACAATGAGCAGTTCTTC. Encoded protein: CASSLRASGGAFSYNEQFF.

This clonotype was observed a handful of times. The chain carries TRBV7-9 and TRBJ2-7; D tentatively fits TRBD1 or TRBD2 (5 bases each). Trimming shortened V by 5 bases and J by 0 bases, and 14 bases separated the two germline ends. This CDR3 region has 15 residues. Germline V gene lookup returns CDR1 SEHNR and CDR2 FQNEAQ (reference sequence). In DNA, the CDR3 is TGTGCCAGCAGCCCGGGACGATCGAGCTCCTACGAGCAGTACTTC. Amino acid sequence: CASSPGRSSSYEQYF.

The J gene is TRBJ2-4, the V gene TRBV24-1, with TRBD2 matching over 8 bases. The CDR3 spans 15 residues. After removal of 2 bases from V and 13 bases from J, the junction contained 12 bases not matched to a gene. Germline V gives CDR1 KGHDR, CDR2 SFDVKD. CDR3 nucleotides: TGTGCCACCAGTGATTCGACGGGAGGGCCGAGGGAGCAGTACTTC. Translated, it gives CATSDSTGGPREQYF.

This clonotype was observed a handful of times. The CDR3, as DNA: TGCAGTGCACACAAACCCCAAGAGACCCAGTACTTC. Translated, it gives CSAHKPQETQYF. The chain recombines TRBV20-1 with TRBJ2-5; D not certain. The germline V gene encodes CDR1 DFQATT and CDR2 SNEGSKA (reference sequence). The CDR3 runs 12 residues. The germline V and J ends were trimmed by 6 bases and 1 base, with 9 bases remaining between them.

Concerning this clonotype itself: Compared with germline, one end of the junction differs, possibly owing to a read error. The chain uses TRBV4-2 and TRBJ2-6; D is ambiguous. Germline V CDR1 and CDR2: LGHNA, YNFKEQ. The CDR3 has 15 residues. This chain's CDR3 is CANSPDNFGANVLTF. DNA for the CDR3: TGTGCCAACAGCCCCGATAACTTTGGGGCCAACGTCCTGACTTTC.

This clonotype has just a few counts. The gene calls are TRBV29-1 and TRBJ2-4, with D possibly TRBD1 on 5 matching bases. The CDR3 is 13 amino acids. Germline-derived CDR1 and CDR2 are SQVTM and ANQGSEA. V was pared by 3 bases and J by 1 base, with 7 bases between. CDR3 bases: TGCAGCGTTGATGACAGCGCCAAAAACATTCAGTACTTC. It codes for CSVDDSAKNIQYF.

The J gene is TRBJ2-7, the V gene TRBV15; 9 bases are shared with TRBD1. The CDR3 spans 17 residues. V lost 1 base, J lost 3 bases, and 10 bases stayed unmatched. CDR1 LNHNV and CDR2 YYDKDF come from the germline V gene (reference sequence). In DNA form, the CDR3 reads TGTGCCACCAGCAGAGGAAACCCGGGACAGGGACTCTACGAGCAGTACTTC. Encoded protein: CATSRGNPGQGLYEQYF.

This chain joins TRBV12-3 or TRBV12-4 and TRBJ2-7; 8 bases fit TRBD2. V trimming: 4 bases; J trimming: 3 bases; junction bases outside the gene matches: 5. This CDR3 region has 14 residues. CDR3 loop: CASSYSGSNYEQYF. For the CDR3, the DNA is TGTGCCAGCAGTTACAGCGGGAGCAACTACGAGCAGTACTTC.

This clonotype came up a few times. A much larger clone is a single base away; this may be a read error. The V call is TRBV12-3 or TRBV12-4, the J call TRBJ2-5, with 9 bases that match TRBD2. J was trimmed by 11 bases and V by 6 bases; bases with no gene match: 16. CDR3 length equals 15 residues. As DNA, the CDR3 is TGTGCCAGCAGGTCCCGTGGTCTAGCGGGAAATGAGCAGTACTTC. Translated: CASRSRGLAGNEQYF.

The chain uses TRBV6-2 or TRBV6-3 and TRBJ2-4; no clear D gene. CDR1 and CDR2 from the germline V gene are MNHEY and SVGEGT. V was clipped by 6 bases and J by 0 bases, with 6 bases between them. The CDR3 is 13 residues long. The CDR3 coding sequence is TGTGCCAGCAGGTGGACAGCCAAAAACATTCAGTACTTC. Protein: CASRWTAKNIQYF.

The chain carries TRBV6-7 and TRBJ2-7; D call uncertain. TRBV6-7 counts as an open reading frame of uncertain function. The CDR3 spans 14 residues. The ends were cut back, 8 bases at V and 1 base at J, with 15 bases in the middle. The CDR3 DNA follows: TGTGCCAGCCAACGGGCGCCAACTTCCTACGAGCAGTACTTC. Protein sequence: CASQRAPTSYEQYF.

This chain joins TRBV7-2 and TRBJ2-1; possible D gene TRBD2, 6 bases. The CDR3 consists of 15 residues. CDR1 is SGHTA, CDR2 FQGNSA, per germline. V lost 5 bases to trimming and J lost 4 bases, with 15 bases between them. The CDR3 DNA sequence: TGTGCCAGCAGCCCTCAACTAGCTAGTTACAATGAGCAGTTCTTC. It codes for CASSPQLASYNEQFF.

This clonotype has only a few counts. The J gene is TRBJ2-1, the V gene TRBV20-1; 8 nucleotides align to TRBD1. Per germline, CDR1 DFQATT and CDR2 SNEGSKA (reference sequence). The CDR3 runs to 14 residues. Trimming took 8 bases from V and 0 from J; bases not matched to a gene: 6. The CDR3 reads CSIRDRSSYNEQFF. The CDR3 DNA sequence: TGCAGTATCCGGGACAGGAGCTCCTACAATGAGCAGTTCTTC.

The chain joins TRBV5-1 to TRBJ1-2; D ambiguous. The germline V gene encodes CDR1 SGHRS and CDR2 YFSETQ. V was trimmed by 0 bases and J by 6 bases, leaving 15 bases between them. CDR3 length: 15 amino acids. CDR3 in DNA: TGCGCCAGCAGCTTGGTGGCGGCAGAATCGAATGGCTACACCTTC. This sequence encodes CASSLVAAESNGYTF.

CDR3 DNA sequence: TGTGCCAGCGGTAGCGGGTTCTCCTACGAGCAGTACTTC. This gives the protein CASGSGFSYEQYF. The J gene is TRBJ2-7, the V gene TRBV27; 7 nucleotides match TRBD2. The CDR3 has 13 amino acids. Germline CDR1 MNHEY, CDR2 SMNVEV (reference sequence). V was pared by 8 bases and J by 0 bases, with 4 bases of the junction left unmatched.